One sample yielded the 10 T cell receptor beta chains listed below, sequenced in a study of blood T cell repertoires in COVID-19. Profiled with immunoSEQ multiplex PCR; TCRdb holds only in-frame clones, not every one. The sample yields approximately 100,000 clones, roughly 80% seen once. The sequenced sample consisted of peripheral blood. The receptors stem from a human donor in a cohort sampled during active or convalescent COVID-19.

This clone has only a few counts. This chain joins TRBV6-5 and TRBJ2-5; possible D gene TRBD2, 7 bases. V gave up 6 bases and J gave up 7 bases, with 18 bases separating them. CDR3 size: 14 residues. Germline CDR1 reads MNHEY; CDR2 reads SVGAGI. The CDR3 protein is CASSSPWGGRTQYF. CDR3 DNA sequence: TGTGCCAGCAGCTCCCCTTGGGGGGGGCGGACCCAGTACTTC.

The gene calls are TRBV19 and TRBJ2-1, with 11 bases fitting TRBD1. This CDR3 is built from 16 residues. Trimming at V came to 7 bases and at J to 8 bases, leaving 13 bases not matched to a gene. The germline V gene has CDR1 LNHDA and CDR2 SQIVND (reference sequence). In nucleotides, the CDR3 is TGTGCCAGTACCGCCGGGACAGGGGGACTGAGGTATGAGCAGTTCTTC. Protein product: CASTAGTGGLRYEQFF.

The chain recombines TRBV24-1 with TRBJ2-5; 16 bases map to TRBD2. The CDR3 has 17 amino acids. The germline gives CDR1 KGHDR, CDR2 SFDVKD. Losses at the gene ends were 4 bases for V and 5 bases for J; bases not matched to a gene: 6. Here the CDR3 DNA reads TGTGCCACCAGTGAGGGGACTAGCGGGGGGGCCCGGGAGACCCAGTACTTC. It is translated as CATSEGTSGGARETQYF.

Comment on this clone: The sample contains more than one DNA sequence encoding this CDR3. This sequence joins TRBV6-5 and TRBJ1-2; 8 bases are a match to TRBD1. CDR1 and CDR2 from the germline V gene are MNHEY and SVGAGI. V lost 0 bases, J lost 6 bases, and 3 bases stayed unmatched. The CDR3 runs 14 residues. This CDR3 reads CASSYSSRGHGYTF. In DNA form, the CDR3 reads TGTGCCAGCAGTTACTCAAGCAGGGGGCATGGCTACACCTTC.

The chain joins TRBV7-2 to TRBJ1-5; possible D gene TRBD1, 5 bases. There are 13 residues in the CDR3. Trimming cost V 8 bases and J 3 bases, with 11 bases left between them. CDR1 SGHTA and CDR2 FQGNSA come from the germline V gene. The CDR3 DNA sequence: TGTGCCAGCGGGGGGGGAAACAATCAGCCCCAGCATTTT. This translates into CASGGGNNQPQHF.

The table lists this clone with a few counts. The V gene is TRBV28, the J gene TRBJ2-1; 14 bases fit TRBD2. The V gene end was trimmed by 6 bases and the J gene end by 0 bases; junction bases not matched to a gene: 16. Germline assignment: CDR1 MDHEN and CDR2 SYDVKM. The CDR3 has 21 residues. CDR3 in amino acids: CASSKGLAGVYSRNSYNEQFF. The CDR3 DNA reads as TGTGCCAGCAGCAAGGGACTAGCGGGAGTCTACAGTCGGAACTCCTACAATGAGCAGTTCTTC.

The CDR3 here is CASSLPTYEQYF. The CDR3 coding sequence is TGTGCCAGCAGTCTCCCGACTTACGAGCAGTACTTC. The V call is TRBV2, the J call TRBJ2-7; D gene ambiguous. The CDR3 contains 12 residues. Between the trimmed V and J ends, which lost 5 bases and 4 bases, there was a span of 9 bases. Looked up from germline, CDR1 is SNHLY and CDR2 is FYNNEI.

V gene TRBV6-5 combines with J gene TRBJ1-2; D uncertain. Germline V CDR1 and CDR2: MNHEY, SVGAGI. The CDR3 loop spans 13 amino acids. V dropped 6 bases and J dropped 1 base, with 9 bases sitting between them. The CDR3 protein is CASRTGINYGYTF. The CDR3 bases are TGTGCCAGCAGGACGGGGATTAACTATGGCTACACCTTC.

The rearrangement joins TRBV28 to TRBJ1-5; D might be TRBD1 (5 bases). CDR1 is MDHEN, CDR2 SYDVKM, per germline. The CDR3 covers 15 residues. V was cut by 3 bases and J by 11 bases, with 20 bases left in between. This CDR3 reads CASSFSVGVVRAQHF. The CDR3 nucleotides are TGTGCCAGCAGTTTTTCTGTTGGGGTTGTCAGGGCCCAGCATTTT. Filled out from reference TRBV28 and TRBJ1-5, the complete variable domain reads DVKVTQSSRYLVKRTGEKVFLECVQDMDHENMFWYRQDPGLGLRLIYFSYDVKMKEKGDIPEGYSVSREKKERFSLILESASTNQTSMYLCASSFSVGVVRAQHFGDGTRLSIL.

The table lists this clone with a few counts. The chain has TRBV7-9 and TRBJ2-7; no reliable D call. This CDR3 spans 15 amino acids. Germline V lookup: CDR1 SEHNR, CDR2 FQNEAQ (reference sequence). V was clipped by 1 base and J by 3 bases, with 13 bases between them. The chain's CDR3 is CASSLGLEEYYEQYF. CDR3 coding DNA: TGTGCCAGCAGCTTAGGTCTTGAGGAATACTACGAGCAGTACTTC.